This TCR beta chain was sequenced during a study of cytomegalovirus exposure and HLA in healthy donors. On the study more broadly: One earlier analysis, a look at about 179 million T cells, found some 100 million unique TCR beta sequences. Findings and limits, study-wide: It was in a later analysis that TCR association rates were seen to vary by HLA locus, highest for DRB1 and lowest for HLA-C. Reportedly, TCR beta sequences accurately predicted HLA-A and HLA-B alleles in most subjects.

Use of 60 Vbeta and 13 Jbeta primers characterized the PCR. Source study methods: Approximately 11 million of the about 80 million unique TCR beta chains counted in a later analysis were shared. The repertoire was sequenced with immunoSEQ multiplex PCR; TCRdb's copy has only in-frame clones and lacks some. Clonal size and the V and J genes are those of that table, whereas D and trimming came from the DNA. Found here are 99,000 or so clones, around 80% of them singletons; the top ten hold roughly 5%. With respect to this clone: The antigen remains undetermined.

Trimming took off 4 bases at V and 3 bases at J, with 15 bases between the two ends. Germline-derived CDR1 and CDR2 are MNHEY and SVGAGI. CDR3 length: 15 amino acids. Source material: PBMCs. The sequence derives from a male donor in good health and CMV-seronegative. V and J are TRBV6-5 and TRBJ1-2; maybe TRBD1 (5 bases). Here the CDR3 reads CASSSRRGGDYGYTF. DNA for the CDR3: TGTGCCAGCAGTTCCCGACGGGGGGGAGACTATGGCTACACCTTC.